This T cell receptor beta chain comes out of a study of blood T cell repertoires in COVID-19. Here immunoSEQ multiplex PCR was the method, and the copy in TCRdb shows in-frame clones only, minus some. Counted here are a few hundred thousand clones, approximately 82% occurring once; the ten biggest clones make up less than 4%. The V gene lost 4 bases and the J gene lost 2 bases, with 20 bases spanning the gap. CDR3 length equals 17 residues. CDR1 and CDR2 from the germline V gene are SGHDT and YYEEEE. The receptor's source is a woman under 30 with acute or convalescent COVID-19. The sample was peripheral blood. The chain employs TRBV5-6 and TRBJ2-3, with D perhaps TRBD2 (5 bases). The CDR3 DNA sequence: TGTGCCAGCAGCGCCCCCGGGCTGGGGAGCCTCACAGATACGCAGTATTTT. Encoded protein: CASSAPGLGSLTDTQYF.